Following are 21 T cell receptor beta chains from one sample sequenced in a study of beta chain features in type 1 diabetes. As every portion of the isolated RNA was reverse transcribed, the sequencing read expressed TCRB transcripts. The table came from immunoSEQ multiplex PCR; TCRdb's copy has only in-frame clones and leaves some out. The sample contains about 150,000 clones, over 7.5% of which appear only once. Specimen: central memory CD4+ T cells from blood. The receptor set was obtained from a woman under 30 in good health.

The sample holds many counts of this clone. The genes are TRBV7-2 and TRBJ2-5; D perhaps matches TRBD1 (7 bases). The CDR3 runs 14 residues. The V end lost 3 bases, the J end lost 4 bases, and 12 bases lay between the germline ends. The germline V gene has CDR1 SGHTA and CDR2 FQGNSA. CDR3 nucleotide sequence: TGTGCCAGCAGCTTTGGAGGGGGCGGAGAGACCCAGTACTTC. This translates into CASSFGGGGETQYF.

V and J are TRBV11-2 and TRBJ2-7, with no clear D. The CDR3 has 16 amino acids. Trimming removed 5 bases at V and 2 bases at J, with 19 bases between. Germline CDR1 reads SGHAT; CDR2 reads FQNNGV. CDR3 residues: CASSALRSVGPYEQYF. Written as DNA, the CDR3 is TGTGCCAGCAGCGCTCTTAGGAGCGTTGGCCCCTACGAGCAGTACTTC.

This clone was picked up a small number of times. The chain carries TRBV4-2 and TRBJ2-4; 7 nucleotides match TRBD2. The CDR3 is 15 residues long. The junction had 4 bases not matched to a gene; V was cut back by 4 bases and J by 1 base. In germline, CDR1 is LGHNA, CDR2 YNFKEQ. The CDR3 here is CASSPGGVAKNIQYF. CDR3 nucleotides: TGTGCCAGCAGCCCTGGGGGGGTGGCCAAAAACATTCAGTACTTC.

The rearrangement uses TRBV9 and TRBJ2-5, with 7 bases identical to TRBD1. The length of the CDR3 is 15 residues. J was trimmed by 2 bases and V by 2 bases; bases with no gene match: 6. The germline CDR1 and CDR2 sequences are SGDLS and YYNGEE. This chain's CDR3 is CASSVEGTVQETQYF. CDR3 sequence (DNA): TGTGCCAGCAGCGTGGAAGGGACAGTGCAAGAGACCCAGTACTTC.

This clone was found a few times. The rearrangement links TRBV5-1 to TRBJ2-6; TRBD1 matches 12 bases. Looked up from germline, CDR1 is SGHRS and CDR2 is YFSETQ. V was pared by 7 bases and J by 2 bases, with 7 bases of the junction left unmatched. This CDR3 has 17 residues. CDR3 region: CASRPGTGGTGANVLTF. CDR3 nucleotide sequence: TGCGCCAGCCGCCCCGGGACAGGGGGCACTGGGGCCAACGTCCTGACTTTC.

Only a few counts were recorded for this clone. J is TRBJ1-1 and V is TRBV20-1, with no clear D. The CDR3 sequence is 11 residues long. In germline, CDR1 is DFQATT, CDR2 SNEGSKA (reference sequence). The germline V and J ends were trimmed by 3 bases and 5 bases, with 7 bases remaining between them. The CDR3 spells CSASDGTEAFF. The CDR3 nucleotides read TGCAGTGCTAGTGACGGGACTGAAGCTTTCTTT.

This chain uses TRBV4-3 with TRBJ1-3, with 7 nucleotides matching TRBD1. The CDR3 has 15 amino acids. Per germline, CDR1 LGHNA and CDR2 YSLEER. J lost 1 base, V lost 1 base, and 1 base had no gene match. DNA of the CDR3: TGCGCCAGCAGCCAAGGGGACAGATCTGGAAACACCATATATTTT. This sequence encodes CASSQGDRSGNTIYF.

J is TRBJ2-5 and V is TRBV2, with no clear D. This CDR3 spans 13 amino acids. Per the germline V gene, CDR1 is SNHLY and CDR2 is FYNNEI. Deletions cut 2 bases from V and 2 bases from J, with 6 bases between. The CDR3 loop reads CASSEYVQETQYF. The CDR3 nucleotides read TGTGCCAGCAGTGAATATGTTCAAGAGACCCAGTACTTC.

This clone has just a few counts. The chain couples TRBV5-1 to TRBJ2-1; D is unresolved. V lost 3 bases and J 2 bases, leaving 18 bases between the germline ends. Germline V gene lookup returns CDR1 SGHRS and CDR2 YFSETQ. The CDR3 extends over 17 amino acids. Written as DNA, the CDR3 is TGCGCCAGCAGCTCACCCCCTGGTAGCAATACCTACAATGAGCAGTTCTTC. As protein: CASSSPPGSNTYNEQFF.

V is TRBV29-1 and J is TRBJ2-1; the match to TRBD1 covers 10 bases. This CDR3 is 13 amino acids long. From germline, CDR1 is SQVTM and CDR2 ANQGSEA. The V segment lost 6 bases and the J segment 7 bases; nucleotides outside the gene matches: 6. CDR3 nucleotide sequence: TGCAGCGTCCTTAGGACAGGGGGGAATGAGCAGTTCTTC. Translating gives CSVLRTGGNEQFF.

The rearrangement links TRBV6-6 to TRBJ2-4, with 10 bases that match TRBD2. The germline gives CDR1 MNHNY, CDR2 SVGAGI (reference sequence). V dropped 2 bases and J dropped 7; count of bases not matched to a gene: 2. The CDR3 has 14 amino acids. In DNA form, the CDR3 reads TGTGCCAGCAGTTACACAGCGGGGGGGAACATTCAGTACTTC. This codes for CASSYTAGGNIQYF.

This clone was seen a handful of times. The rearrangement uses TRBV4-3 and TRBJ1-6, with unresolved D. From germline, CDR1 is LGHNA and CDR2 YSLEER. This CDR3 has 16 residues. Trimming removed 4 bases from V and 9 bases from J, with 19 bases in between. The CDR3 loop is CASSPEADQLISPLHF. The CDR3 DNA reads as TGCGCCAGCAGCCCGGAGGCAGATCAGTTAATTTCACCCCTCCACTTT.

In nucleotides, the CDR3 is TGTGCCAGCAGCTCTACGGACAGGAGAAGGGGGCAGAAAAATGAGCAGTTCTTC. This translates into CASSSTDRRRGQKNEQFF. The rearrangement uses TRBV13 and TRBJ2-1, with 7 positions matching TRBD1. The CDR3 extends over 18 amino acids. V was clipped by 4 bases and J by 7 bases; unmatched bases: 19. The V gene's germline CDR1 is PRHDT and CDR2 FYEKMQ (reference sequence). Looking up the rest from reference TRBV13 and TRBJ2-1 gives the full variable domain: AAGVIQSPRHLIKEKRETATLKCYPIPRHDTVYWYQQGPGQDPQFLISFYEKMQSDKGSIPDRFSAQQFSDYHSELNMSSLELGDSALYFCASSSTDRRRGQKNEQFFGPGTRLTVL.

The genes are TRBV5-4 and TRBJ2-7; weak D call: TRBD2 (7 bases). The CDR3 extends over 15 amino acids. Between the trimmed V and J ends, which lost 0 bases and 9 bases, there was a span of 19 bases. Germline values: CDR1 SGHNT, CDR2 YYREEE (reference sequence). The chain's CDR3 is CASSLEGAGARVQYF. The CDR3, as DNA: TGTGCCAGCAGCTTGGAGGGTGCGGGGGCCAGGGTGCAGTACTTC. Combining the CDR3 with reference TRBV5-4 and TRBJ2-7 gives the whole variable domain ETGVTQSPTHLIKTRGQQVTLRCSSQSGHNTVSWYQQALGQGPQFIFQYYREEENGRGNFPPRFSGLQFPNYSSELNVNALELDDSALYLCASSLEGAGARVQYFGPGTRLTVT.

The genes are TRBV11-1 and TRBJ2-1; no definite D call. CDR3 length: 14 residues. In germline, CDR1 is SGHAT, CDR2 FQDESV (reference sequence). V was pared by 5 bases and J by 7 bases, with 15 bases between. CDR3 region: CASSPLLSRNEQFF. CDR3 DNA: TGTGCCAGCAGCCCACTCCTGAGTCGGAATGAGCAGTTCTTC.

In its sample, this clone was seen a few times. The chain has TRBV29-1 and TRBJ2-2; maybe TRBD2 (6 bases). Trimming pared 4 bases from V and 1 base from J, leaving 10 bases between. CDR1 and CDR2 (germline): SQVTM, ANQGSEA. The CDR3 has 14 amino acids. CDR3 region: CSVGGVQNTGELFF. In DNA form, the CDR3 reads TGCAGCGTTGGGGGGGTGCAGAACACCGGGGAGCTGTTTTTT.

The J gene is TRBJ2-5, the V gene TRBV7-8, with TRBD2 matching over 8 bases. The germline V gene has CDR1 SGHVS and CDR2 FQNEAQ. V gave up 5 bases and J gave up 0 bases; unmatched junction bases: 11. CDR3 length: 17 amino acids. CDR3 loop: CASSPRPGGRHQETQYF. Written as DNA, the CDR3 is TGTGCCAGCAGCCCCAGGCCGGGCGGGAGGCACCAAGAGACCCAGTACTTC.

V gene TRBV7-2 combines with J gene TRBJ1-2; the match to TRBD1 covers 10 bases. The trim removed 8 bases at V and 8 bases at J, leaving 14 bases unmatched. Germline V gene sequence: CDR1 SGHTA, CDR2 FQGNSA. The CDR3 is 15 residues long. The CDR3 loop reads CASAPGDRGRGGYTF. In nucleotides, the CDR3 is TGTGCCAGCGCCCCGGGAGACAGGGGGCGCGGAGGCTACACCTTC.

The chain links TRBV15 to TRBJ1-6; tentative D call: TRBD1 (5 bases). Germline V lookup: CDR1 LNHNV, CDR2 YYDKDF (reference sequence). The V end lost 5 bases, the J end lost 8 bases, and 13 bases lay between the germline ends. The CDR3 spans 14 residues. The CDR3 is CATSATEKDSPLHF. CDR3 DNA sequence: TGTGCCACCAGCGCGACAGAGAAGGATTCACCCCTCCACTTT.

This chain joins TRBV27 and TRBJ2-4, with D perhaps matching TRBD1 (9 bases). Germline CDR1 reads MNHEY; CDR2 reads SMNVEV (reference sequence). V was cut by 5 bases and J by 11 bases, with 28 bases left in between. This CDR3 is 17 amino acids long. The CDR3 spells CASSPGTGYGGDFVQYF. CDR3 bases: TGTGCCAGCAGTCCCGGGACAGGGTACGGGGGGGATTTCGTTCAGTACTTC.

V is TRBV6-1 and J is TRBJ2-1, with 13 bases that match TRBD2. J lost 9 bases, V lost 6 bases, and 8 bases had no gene match. CDR3 length: 15 residues. Germline lookup yields CDR1 MNHNS and CDR2 SASEGT. The chain's CDR3 is CASRPGLAGAVEQFF. The CDR3 bases are TGTGCCAGCAGGCCCGGACTAGCGGGAGCGGTTGAGCAGTTCTTC.